This T cell receptor beta chain was retrieved from a study of response to subunit inactivated influenza vaccine. TCRdb re-called the RT-PCR reads through MiXCR, storing one row per CDR3 protein. The sample includes about half a million distinct CDR3 sequences, roughly 11% seen only once; the top ten take about 12%. This clonotype was counted only a few times. Unmatched junction bases numbered 3, after V lost 1 base and J lost 4 bases. The CDR3 has 15 residues. Germline V gives CDR1 MGHRA, CDR2 YSYEKL. The rearrangement joins TRBV4-1 to TRBJ2-1; 8 bases match TRBD1. Sample: PBMCs from blood, taken 40 to 50 days after vaccination. The sequence came from a man aged 50 or older who received an inactivated influenza vaccine. CDR3 coding DNA: TGCGCCAGCAGCCAAGGACAGGGGCAATACAATGAGCAGTTCTTC. It is translated as CASSQGQGQYNEQFF.